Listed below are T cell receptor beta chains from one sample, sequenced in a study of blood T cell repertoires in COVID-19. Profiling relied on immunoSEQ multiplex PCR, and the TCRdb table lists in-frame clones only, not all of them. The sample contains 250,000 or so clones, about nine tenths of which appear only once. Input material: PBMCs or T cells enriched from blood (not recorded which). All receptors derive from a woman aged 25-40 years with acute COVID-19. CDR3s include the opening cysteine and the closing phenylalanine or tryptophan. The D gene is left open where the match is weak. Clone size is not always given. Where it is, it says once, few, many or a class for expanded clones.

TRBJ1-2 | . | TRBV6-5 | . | CASDDFGNYGYTF | TGTGCCAGCGACGACTTTGGTAACTATGGCTACACCTTC
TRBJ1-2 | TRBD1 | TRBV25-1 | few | CASSAGGAEGYTF | TGTGCCAGCAGTGCAGGGGGTGCGGAGGGCTACACCTTC
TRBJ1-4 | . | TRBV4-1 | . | CASSQAFEKLFF | TGCGCCAGCAGCCAAGCCTTTGAAAAACTGTTTTTT
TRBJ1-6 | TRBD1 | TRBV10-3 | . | CAISDGTGLFSPLHF | TGTGCCATCAGTGACGGGACAGGGCTCTTTTCACCCCTCCACTTT
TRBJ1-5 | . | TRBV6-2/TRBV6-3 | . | CASSLTRLVGQPQHF | TGTGCCAGCAGTTTGACCAGGTTGGTTGGCCAGCCCCAGCATTTT
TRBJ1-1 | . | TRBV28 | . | CASRLGVMNTEAFF | TGTGCCAGCAGATTGGGAGTCATGAACACTGAAGCTTTCTTT
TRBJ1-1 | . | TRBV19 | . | CASSWRVGVNTEAFF | TGTGCCAGTTCATGGAGGGTCGGAGTGAACACTGAAGCTTTCTTT
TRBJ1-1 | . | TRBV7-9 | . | CASSSRGGVPAEAFF | TGTGCCAGCAGCTCCAGAGGGGGAGTCCCCGCTGAAGCTTTCTTT
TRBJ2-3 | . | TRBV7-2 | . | CASSLATGTDTQYF | TGTGCCAGCAGCTTAGCGACAGGCACAGATACGCAGTATTTT
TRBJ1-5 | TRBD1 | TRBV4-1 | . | CATADRENQPQHF | TGCGCCACTGCTGACAGGGAGAATCAGCCCCAGCATTTT
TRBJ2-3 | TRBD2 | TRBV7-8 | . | CASSLFASGSPDTQYF | TGTGCCAGCAGCTTATTTGCTAGCGGGAGTCCAGATACGCAGTATTTT
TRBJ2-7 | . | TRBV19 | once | CASSIMDSGSYEQYF | TGTGCCAGTAGTATAATGGACAGCGGTTCCTACGAGCAGTACTTC
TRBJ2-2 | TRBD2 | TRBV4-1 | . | CASSKVAGGINTGELFF | TGCGCCAGCAGTAAAGTAGCGGGAGGAATAAACACCGGGGAGCTGTTTTTT
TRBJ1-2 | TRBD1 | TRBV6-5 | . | CASSDRGEGYTF | TGTGCCAGCAGCGACAGGGGTGAAGGCTACACCTTC
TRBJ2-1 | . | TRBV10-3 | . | CAITQTSSYNEQFF | TGTGCCATCACCCAGACTAGCTCCTACAATGAGCAGTTCTTC
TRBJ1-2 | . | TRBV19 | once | CASSIAGLNYGYTF | TGTGCCAGTAGTATAGCTGGACTAAACTATGGCTACACCTTC
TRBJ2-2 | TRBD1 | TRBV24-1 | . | CATSDSIGQGPDTDTGELFF | TGTGCCACCAGTGATTCTATCGGACAGGGTCCGGACACGGACACCGGGGAGCTGTTTTTT
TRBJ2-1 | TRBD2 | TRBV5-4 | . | CASSLSAGGRGSYNEQFF | TGTGCCAGCAGCTTGTCAGCGGGGGGGCGGGGATCCTACAATGAGCAGTTCTTC
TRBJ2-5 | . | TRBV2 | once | CASRDILTQYF | TGTGCCAGCAGGGACATCCTCACCCAGTACTTC
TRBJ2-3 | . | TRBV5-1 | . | CASSFQGRDTDTQYF | TGCGCCAGCAGCTTCCAGGGGCGCGACACAGATACGCAGTATTTT
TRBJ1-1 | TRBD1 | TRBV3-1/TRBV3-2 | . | CASSPDRGTEAFF | TGTGCCAGCAGCCCCGACAGGGGCACTGAAGCTTTCTTT
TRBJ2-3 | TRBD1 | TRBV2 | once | CASRLGQVSTDTQYF | TGTGCCAGCAGACTGGGACAGGTTAGCACAGATACGCAGTATTTT
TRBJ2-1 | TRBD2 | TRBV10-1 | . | CASSEPAGLAGKYNEQFF | TGCGCCAGCAGTGAGCCCGCGGGACTAGCGGGAAAGTACAATGAGCAGTTCTTC
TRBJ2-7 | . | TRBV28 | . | CASRTRGIYRASYEQYF | TGTGCCAGCAGAACCCGTGGAATATACAGGGCCTCCTACGAGCAGTACTTC
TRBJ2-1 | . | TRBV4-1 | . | CASSHRSYNEQFF | TGCGCCAGCAGCCACCGTTCCTACAATGAGCAGTTCTTC
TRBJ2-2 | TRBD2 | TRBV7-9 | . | CASSSPGLAGVEELFF | TGTGCCAGCAGCTCACCGGGACTAGCGGGAGTGGAGGAGCTGTTTTTT
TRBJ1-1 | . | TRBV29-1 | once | CSVEKIIDTEAFF | TGCAGCGTTGAAAAAATTATCGACACTGAAGCTTTCTTT
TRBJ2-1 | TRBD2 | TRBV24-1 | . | CATSDLASGSRNEQFF | TGTGCCACCAGTGATTTGGCCAGCGGGAGCCGCAATGAGCAGTTCTTC
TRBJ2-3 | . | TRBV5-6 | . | CASSLRLRRDTQYF | TGTGCCAGCAGCTTGCGATTGCGCAGGGATACGCAGTATTTT
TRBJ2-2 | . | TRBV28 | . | CASSSYALAVGELFF | TGTGCCAGCAGTTCCTACGCCCTCGCGGTCGGGGAGCTGTTTTTT
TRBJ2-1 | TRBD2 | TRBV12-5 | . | CASGLSSGRFDEQFF | TGTGCTAGTGGTTTATCGAGCGGGAGATTCGATGAGCAGTTCTTC